These 17 T cell receptor beta chains were all obtained from the same sample, sequenced in a study of T cells in Graves' hyperthyroidism and ophthalmopathy. Using RNA transcripts as the source, TCR beta CDR3 regions were amplified. HTBI primers were the set used in a first-round RT-PCR of the TCR CDR3. TCRdb reanalysed the multiplex PCR reads using MiXCR and keeps one entry per CDR3 protein. The sample contains more than 500,000 distinct CDR3 sequences, around 15% of which appear only once. Sequencing was done on a sample of blood. The receptors were gathered from a woman between 25 and 40 years old with Graves' hyperthyroidism.

This clonotype was seen ten or more times. The chain joins TRBV2 to TRBJ1-1; 8 positions match TRBD1. CDR3 length: 14 amino acids. CDR1 and CDR2 (germline): SNHLY, FYNNEI. With 3 bases clipped from V and 4 bases from J, the junction kept 4 bases outside the gene matches. CDR3 amino acids: CASSEGQVVTEAFF. The CDR3 DNA follows: TGTGCCAGCAGTGAGGGACAGGTCGTCACTGAAGCTTTCTTT.

This clonotype was recorded at least ten times. The rearrangement uses TRBV19 and TRBJ2-7, with 7 bases that match TRBD2. Trimming took 3 bases from V and 3 from J; bases not matched to a gene: 2. This CDR3 has 13 amino acids. Germline V gene data show CDR1 as LNHDA and CDR2 as SQIVND (reference sequence). CDR3: CASSMGLLYEQYF. In DNA form, the CDR3 reads TGTGCCAGTAGTATGGGACTACTCTACGAGCAGTACTTC.

The genes are TRBV7-6 and TRBJ2-7, with TRBD1 matching 8 bases. Per germline, CDR1 SGHVS and CDR2 FNYEAQ. The V segment lost 2 bases and the J segment 3 bases; nucleotides outside the gene matches: 9. CDR3 length: 16 amino acids. The CDR3 DNA sequence: TGTGCCAGCAGCTTAACGGACAGGGATCCCTTCTACGAGCAGTACTTC. Its translation is CASSLTDRDPFYEQYF.

This clonotype was counted a few times. The chain links TRBV9 to TRBJ2-1, with 7 bases matching TRBD1. From germline, CDR1 is SGDLS and CDR2 YYNGEE. The CDR3 spans 15 residues. The trim removed 3 bases at V and 7 bases at J, leaving 10 bases unmatched. The CDR3 loop is CASSAPAGGRNEQFF. The CDR3 DNA reads TGTGCCAGCAGCGCACCGGCAGGGGGTAGGAATGAGCAGTTCTTC. The full variable domain, completed using reference TRBV9 and TRBJ2-1, is DSGVTQTPKHLITATGQRVTLRCSPRSGDLSVYWYQQSLDQGLQFLIQYYNGEERAKGNILERFSAQQFPDLHSELNLSSLELGDSALYFCASSAPAGGRNEQFFGPGTRLTVL.

This clonotype was observed at least ten times. The CDR3 loop reads CASSLRQGQAFF. The CDR3 coding sequence is TGTGCCAGCAGTTTACGACAGGGCCAAGCTTTCTTT. The rearrangement uses TRBV27 and TRBJ1-1; 7 bases are a match to TRBD1. In germline, CDR1 is MNHEY, CDR2 SMNVEV (reference sequence). CDR3 length: 12 residues. The junction had 3 bases not matched to a gene; V was cut back by 2 bases and J by 9 bases.

This clonotype was recorded a few times. This chain links TRBV29-1 with TRBJ2-5, with 9 positions matching TRBD1. The CDR3 has 14 amino acids. The germline V gene has CDR1 SQVTM and CDR2 ANQGSEA. V shed 5 bases and J 7 bases; nucleotides not matched to a gene: 11. The DNA of the CDR3 is TGCAGCGTTAACCCGGGACAGGGTATTGGGACCCAGTACTTC. Its translation is CSVNPGQGIGTQYF. Full variable domain (missing parts from reference TRBV29-1 and TRBJ2-5): SAVISQKPSRDICQRGTSLTIQCQVDSQVTMMFWYRQQPGQSLTLIATANQGSEATYESGFVIDKFPISRPNLTFSTLTVSNMSPEDSSIYLCSVNPGQGIGTQYFGPGTRLLVL.

This clonotype was counted a few times. The rearrangement links TRBV7-9 to TRBJ2-2; D is uncertain. The CDR3 runs to 14 residues. Deletions cut 2 bases from V and 4 bases from J, with 8 bases between. Germline V gene sequence: CDR1 SEHNR, CDR2 FQNEAQ (reference sequence). CDR3 in amino acids: CASSLRAGTGELFF. CDR3 DNA: TGTGCCAGCAGCTTACGGGCCGGCACCGGGGAGCTGTTTTTT.

This clonotype was counted at least ten times. V usage is TRBV7-2 and J usage is TRBJ1-2; D unresolved. Between the trimmed V and J ends, which lost 5 bases and 0 bases, there was a span of 16 bases. The CDR3 is 16 residues long. Germline CDR1 is SGHTA and CDR2 is FQGNSA. In DNA, the CDR3 is TGTGCCAGCAGCCCCGCCTCCGGATTAGCTAACTATGGCTACACCTTC. Translated, it gives CASSPASGLANYGYTF.

This clonotype has a count of ten or more. The rearrangement joins TRBV30 to TRBJ2-1, with a weak D call TRBD2 (6 bases). The germline CDR1 and CDR2 sequences are GTSNPN and SVGIG (reference sequence). Trimming shortened V by 3 bases and J by 7 bases, and 13 bases separated the two germline ends. This CDR3 is 13 amino acids long. The CDR3 DNA reads as TGTGCCTGGAGGGAGGGCCTAAGGAATGAGCAGTTCTTC. Residues: CAWREGLRNEQFF.

This clonotype was seen only a few times. The V call is TRBV19, the J call TRBJ2-3, with 8 bases matching TRBD1. There are 16 residues in the CDR3. The V gene end was trimmed by 5 bases and the J gene end by 2 bases; junction bases not matched to a gene: 9. Germline values: CDR1 LNHDA, CDR2 SQIVND (reference sequence). CDR3 DNA sequence: TGTGCCAGTAGTCCAGGGACAGGCCCACCCACAGATACGCAGTATTTT. Translating gives CASSPGTGPPTDTQYF.

This clonotype came up a few times. The chain has TRBV20-1 and TRBJ2-7, with 9 bases matching TRBD2. The CDR3 is 14 amino acids. The germline V gene encodes CDR1 DFQATT and CDR2 SNEGSKA (reference sequence). J lost 1 base, V lost 5 bases, and 6 bases had no gene match. CDR3 sequence reads: CSAPTTSGSYEQYF. CDR3 sequence (DNA): TGCAGTGCTCCTACGACTAGCGGATCCTACGAGCAGTACTTC.

This clonotype occurred many times. This chain joins TRBV24-1 and TRBJ2-1; no clear D. The germline V gene has CDR1 KGHDR and CDR2 SFDVKD. V was cut by 9 bases and J by 8 bases, with 16 bases left in between. This CDR3 has 13 amino acids. CDR3 amino acids: CATGSTPTDEQFF. CDR3 DNA sequence: TGTGCCACCGGAAGTACTCCTACCGATGAGCAGTTCTTC.

This clonotype appeared many times. The chain employs TRBV30 and TRBJ2-3, with TRBD2 matching over 10 bases. Germline loops: CDR1 GTSNPN, CDR2 SVGIG (reference sequence). The CDR3 loop spans 14 amino acids. V was pared by 5 bases and J by 6 bases, with 8 bases of the junction left unmatched. CDR3 nucleotide sequence: TGTGCCTGGCGTAAAGCGGGAGGGCCGGATACGCAGTATTTT. Its protein product is CAWRKAGGPDTQYF.

This clonotype has a count of ten or more. The V gene is TRBV7-9, the J gene TRBJ2-1; 7 nucleotides match TRBD2. The CDR3 runs 14 residues. Per germline, CDR1 SEHNR and CDR2 FQNEAQ (reference sequence). After removal of 1 base from V and 8 bases from J, the junction contained 5 bases not matched to a gene. CDR3 sequence reads: CASSLGGSRDEQFF. DNA for the CDR3: TGTGCCAGCAGCTTAGGCGGGAGTCGGGATGAGCAGTTCTTC.

The chain uses TRBV24-1 and TRBJ1-1, with a possible D match to TRBD1 (6 bases). V lost 6 bases and J lost 2, with 9 bases in between. The germline gives CDR1 KGHDR, CDR2 SFDVKD. The CDR3 totals 13 residues. CDR3 sequence reads: CATSLGGNTEAFF. CDR3 sequence (DNA): TGTGCCACCAGTTTAGGGGGTAACACTGAAGCTTTCTTT.

In this sample, this clonotype turned up a few times. This may be a read error: a much more frequent sequence differs by one nucleotide. V usage is TRBV6-1 and J usage is TRBJ2-7; maybe TRBD1 (5 bases). CDR1 is MNHNS and CDR2 is SASEGT in the germline V gene. Trimming cost V 0 bases and J 2 bases, with 11 bases left between them. The CDR3 sequence is 15 residues long. The CDR3 spells CASSEATAGTYEQYF. CDR3 DNA sequence: TGTGCCAGCAGTGAAGCGACGGCAGGGACCTACGAGCAGTACTTC.

Comment on this clonotype: The junction and the germline gene differ at one end; a read error may be behind it. The chain joins TRBV29-1 to TRBJ1-1, with D possibly matching TRBD1 (5 bases). This CDR3 is 14 amino acids long. Germline V lookup: CDR1 SQVTM, CDR2 ANQGSEA. DNA of the CDR3: TGCAGCGCGACAGCTTTTACTATGAACACTGAAACTTTCTTT. It specifies CSATAFTMNTETFF.